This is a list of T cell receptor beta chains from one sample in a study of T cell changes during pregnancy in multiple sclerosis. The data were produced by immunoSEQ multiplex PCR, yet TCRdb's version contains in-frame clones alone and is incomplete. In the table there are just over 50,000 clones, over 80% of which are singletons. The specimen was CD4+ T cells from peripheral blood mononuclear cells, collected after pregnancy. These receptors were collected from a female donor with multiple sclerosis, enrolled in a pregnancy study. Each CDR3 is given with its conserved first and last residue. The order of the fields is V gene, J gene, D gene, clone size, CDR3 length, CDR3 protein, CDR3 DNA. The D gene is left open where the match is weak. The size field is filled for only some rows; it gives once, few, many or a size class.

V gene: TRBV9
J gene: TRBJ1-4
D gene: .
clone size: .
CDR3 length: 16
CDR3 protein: CASSSEEGKKNEKLFF
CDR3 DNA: TGTGCCAGCAGCTCAGAGGAGGGGAAGAAGAATGAAAAACTGTTTTTT

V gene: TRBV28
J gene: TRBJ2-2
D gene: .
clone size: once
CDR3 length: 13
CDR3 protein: CASSLEYTGELFF
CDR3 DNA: TGTGCCAGCAGCCTAGAATACACCGGGGAGCTGTTTTTT

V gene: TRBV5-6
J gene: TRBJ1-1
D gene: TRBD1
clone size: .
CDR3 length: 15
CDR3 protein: CASRRFRTGSTEAFF
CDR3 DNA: TGTGCCAGCAGGCGTTTTAGGACAGGGTCCACTGAAGCTTTCTTT

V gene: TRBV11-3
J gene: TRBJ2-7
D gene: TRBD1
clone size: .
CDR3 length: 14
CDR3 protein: CASSPGQGSHEQYF
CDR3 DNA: TGTGCCAGCAGCCCGGGACAGGGGAGCCACGAGCAGTACTTC

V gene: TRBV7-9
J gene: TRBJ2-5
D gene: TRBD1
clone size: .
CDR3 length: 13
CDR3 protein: CASSGQGRETQYF
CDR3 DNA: TGTGCCAGCAGCGGACAGGGGAGAGAGACCCAGTACTTC

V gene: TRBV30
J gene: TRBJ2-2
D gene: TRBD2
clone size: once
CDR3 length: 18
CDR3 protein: CAWSRRTSGRSNTGELFF
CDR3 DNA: TGTGCCTGGAGTCGGCGAACTAGCGGGAGGTCGAACACCGGGGAGCTGTTTTTT

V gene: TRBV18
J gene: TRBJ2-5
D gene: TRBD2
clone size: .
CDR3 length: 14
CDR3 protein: CASSPRGVQETQYF
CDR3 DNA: TGTGCCAGCTCACCCCGGGGGGTACAAGAGACCCAGTACTTC

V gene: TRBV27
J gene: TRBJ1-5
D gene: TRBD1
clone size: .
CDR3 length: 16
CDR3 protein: CASSLVGQGAGQPQHF
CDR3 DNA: TGTGCCAGCAGTTTGGTAGGTCAGGGGGCCGGTCAGCCCCAGCATTTT

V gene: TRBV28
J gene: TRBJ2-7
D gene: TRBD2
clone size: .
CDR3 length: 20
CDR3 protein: CASSFGGRPGLAGGPHEQYF
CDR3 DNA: TGTGCCAGCAGTTTCGGGGGGAGACCGGGACTAGCGGGAGGGCCCCACGAGCAGTACTTC

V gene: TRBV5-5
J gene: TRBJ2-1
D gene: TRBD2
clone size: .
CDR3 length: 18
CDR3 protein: CASSLVASGRGVYNEQFF
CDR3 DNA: TGTGCCAGCAGCTTGGTCGCTAGCGGGAGGGGGGTCTACAATGAGCAGTTCTTC

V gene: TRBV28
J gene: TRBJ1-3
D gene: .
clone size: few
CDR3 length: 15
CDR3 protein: CASSPPTISGNTIYF
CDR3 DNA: TGTGCCAGCAGTCCACCTACTATTTCTGGAAACACCATATATTTT

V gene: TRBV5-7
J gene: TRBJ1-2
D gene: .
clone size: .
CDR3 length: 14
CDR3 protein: CASSLDGCGYGYTF
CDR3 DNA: TGTGCCAGCAGCTTGGACGGATGCGGCTATGGCTACACCTTC

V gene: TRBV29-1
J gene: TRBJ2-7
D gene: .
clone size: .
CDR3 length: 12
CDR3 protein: CSVVGHKYEQYF
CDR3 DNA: TGCAGCGTTGTGGGACATAAATACGAGCAGTACTTC

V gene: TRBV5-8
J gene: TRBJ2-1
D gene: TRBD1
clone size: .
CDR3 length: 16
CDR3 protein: CASSLSYGQGYNEQFF
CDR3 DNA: TGTGCCAGCAGCTTGAGCTACGGACAGGGTTACAATGAGCAGTTCTTC

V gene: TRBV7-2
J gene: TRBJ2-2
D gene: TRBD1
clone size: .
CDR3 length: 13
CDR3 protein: CASRKTGSGELFF
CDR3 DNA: TGTGCCAGCAGGAAGACAGGGTCCGGGGAGCTGTTTTTT

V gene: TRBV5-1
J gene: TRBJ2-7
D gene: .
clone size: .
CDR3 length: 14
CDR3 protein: CASSLGGFSYEQYF
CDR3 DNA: TGCGCCAGCAGCTTGGGCGGATTCTCCTACGAGCAGTACTTC

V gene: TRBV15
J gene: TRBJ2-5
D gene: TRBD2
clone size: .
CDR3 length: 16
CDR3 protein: CATSRVLAGGWETQYF
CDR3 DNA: TGTGCCACCAGCAGGGTATTAGCGGGAGGTTGGGAGACCCAGTACTTC

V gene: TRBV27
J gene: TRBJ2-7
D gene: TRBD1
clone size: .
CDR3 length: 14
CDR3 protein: CASSFMQGAGEQYF
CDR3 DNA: TGTGCCAGCAGTTTTATGCAGGGGGCGGGTGAGCAGTACTTC

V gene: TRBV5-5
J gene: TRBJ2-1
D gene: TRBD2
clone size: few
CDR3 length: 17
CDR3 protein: CASSLELAGISYNEQFF
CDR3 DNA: TGTGCCAGCAGCTTGGAACTAGCGGGAATCTCCTACAATGAGCAGTTCTTC

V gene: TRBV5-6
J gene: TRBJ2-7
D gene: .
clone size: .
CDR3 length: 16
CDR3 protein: CASSLTRGRGTYEQYF
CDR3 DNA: TGTGCCAGCAGCTTAACCCGGGGACGGGGGACCTACGAGCAGTACTTC

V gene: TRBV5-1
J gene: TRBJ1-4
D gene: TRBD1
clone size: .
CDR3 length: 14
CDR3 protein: CASSFDRVNEKLFF
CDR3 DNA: TGCGCCAGCAGCTTTGACAGGGTTAATGAAAAACTGTTTTTT

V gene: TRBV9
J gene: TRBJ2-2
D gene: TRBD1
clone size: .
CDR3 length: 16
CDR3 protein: CASSVVGQTNTGELFF
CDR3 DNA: TGTGCCAGCAGCGTAGTGGGACAGACAAACACCGGGGAGCTGTTTTTT

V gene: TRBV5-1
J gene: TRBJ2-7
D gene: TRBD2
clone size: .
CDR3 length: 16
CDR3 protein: CASSFLRAGADDEQYF
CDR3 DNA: TGCGCCAGCAGCTTTTTGCGAGCGGGAGCTGACGACGAGCAGTACTTC

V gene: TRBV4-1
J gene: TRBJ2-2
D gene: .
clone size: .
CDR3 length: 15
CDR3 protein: CASGGGKSNTGELFF
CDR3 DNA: TGCGCCAGTGGAGGGGGCAAATCGAACACCGGGGAGCTGTTTTTT

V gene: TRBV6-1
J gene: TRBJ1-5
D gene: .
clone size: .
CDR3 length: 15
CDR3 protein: CASLAPPGSAQPQHF
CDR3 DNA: TGTGCCAGCCTTGCCCCCCCAGGGTCCGCTCAGCCCCAGCATTTT

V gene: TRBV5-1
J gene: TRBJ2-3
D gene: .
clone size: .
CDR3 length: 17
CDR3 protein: CASSFGDAHIATDTQYF
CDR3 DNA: TGCGCCAGCAGCTTCGGGGATGCTCATATCGCGACAGATACGCAGTATTTT

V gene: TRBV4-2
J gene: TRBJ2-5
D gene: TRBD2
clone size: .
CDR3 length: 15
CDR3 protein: CASSQDRGGGETQYF
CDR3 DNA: TGTGCCAGCAGCCAAGATCGGGGGGGCGGTGAGACCCAGTACTTC

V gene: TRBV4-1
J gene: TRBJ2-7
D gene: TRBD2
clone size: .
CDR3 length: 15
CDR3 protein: CASSQLGLARYEQYF
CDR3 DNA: TGCGCCAGCAGCCAATTGGGACTAGCGAGATACGAGCAGTACTTC

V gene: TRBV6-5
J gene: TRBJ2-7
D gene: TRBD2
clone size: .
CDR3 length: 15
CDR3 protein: CASSGLAGVSVEQYF
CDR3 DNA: TGTGCCAGCAGTGGCCTAGCGGGAGTCTCCGTCGAGCAGTACTTC

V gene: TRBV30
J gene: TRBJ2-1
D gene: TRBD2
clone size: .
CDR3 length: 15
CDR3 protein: CATTSGTSGYNEQFF
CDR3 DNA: TGTGCCACCACCTCCGGGACTAGTGGATACAATGAGCAGTTCTTC

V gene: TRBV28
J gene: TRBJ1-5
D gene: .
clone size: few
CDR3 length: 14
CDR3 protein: CASSQGLGNQPQHF
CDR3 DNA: TGTGCCAGCAGTCAGGGCTTGGGCAATCAGCCCCAGCATTTT

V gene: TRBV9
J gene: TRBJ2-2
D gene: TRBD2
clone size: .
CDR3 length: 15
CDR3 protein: CASKGLAGATGELFF
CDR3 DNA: TGTGCCAGCAAAGGTCTAGCGGGGGCCACCGGGGAGCTGTTTTTT

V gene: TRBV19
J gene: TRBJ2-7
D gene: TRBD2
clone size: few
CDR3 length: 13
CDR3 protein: CASSRLAGYEQYF
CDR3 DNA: TGTGCCAGTAGCCGCCTAGCGGGATACGAGCAGTACTTC

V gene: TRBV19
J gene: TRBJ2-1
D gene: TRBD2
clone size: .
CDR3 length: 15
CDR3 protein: CASSWTSGIYNEQFF
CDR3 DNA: TGTGCCAGTAGTTGGACTAGCGGGATTTACAATGAGCAGTTCTTC

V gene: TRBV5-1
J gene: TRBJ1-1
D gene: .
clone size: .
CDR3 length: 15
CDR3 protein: CASSLAGAANTEAFF
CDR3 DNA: TGCGCCAGCAGCTTGGCAGGGGCGGCGAACACTGAAGCTTTCTTT

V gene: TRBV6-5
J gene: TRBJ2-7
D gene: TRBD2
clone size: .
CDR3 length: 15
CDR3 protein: CASRGGSGRSDEQYF
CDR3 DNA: TGTGCGTCCCGAGGGGGTAGCGGGAGGTCTGACGAGCAGTACTTC

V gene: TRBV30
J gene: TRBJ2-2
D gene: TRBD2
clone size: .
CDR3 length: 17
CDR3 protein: CAWSRLLAGYGAGELFF
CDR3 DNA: TGTGCCTGGAGTCGATTACTAGCGGGATATGGGGCCGGGGAGCTGTTTTTT

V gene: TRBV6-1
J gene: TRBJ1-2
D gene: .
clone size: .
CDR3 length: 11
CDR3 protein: CASSEYYGYTF
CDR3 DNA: TGTGCCAGCAGTGAATATTATGGCTACACCTTC

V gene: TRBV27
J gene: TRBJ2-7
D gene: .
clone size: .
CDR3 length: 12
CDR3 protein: CASSENSYEQYF
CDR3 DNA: TGTGCCAGCAGTGAGAACTCCTACGAGCAGTACTTC

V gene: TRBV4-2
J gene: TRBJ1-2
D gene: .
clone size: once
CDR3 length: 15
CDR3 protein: CASSQDGQGFEGYTF
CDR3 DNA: TGTGCCAGCAGCCAAGACGGCCAGGGTTTTGAAGGCTACACCTTC

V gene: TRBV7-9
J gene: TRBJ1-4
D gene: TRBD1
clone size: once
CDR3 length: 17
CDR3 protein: CASSLWTGQRTNEKLFF
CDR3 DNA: TGTGCCAGCAGCCTTTGGACAGGGCAAAGAACTAATGAAAAACTGTTTTTT

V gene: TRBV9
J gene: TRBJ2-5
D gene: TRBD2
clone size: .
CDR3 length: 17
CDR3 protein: CASSVELGGVGQETQYF
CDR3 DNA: TGTGCCAGCAGCGTAGAGTTGGGAGGGGTCGGACAAGAGACCCAGTACTTC

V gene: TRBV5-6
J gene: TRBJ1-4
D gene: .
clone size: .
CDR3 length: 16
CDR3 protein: CASSIYSGAENEKLFF
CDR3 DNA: TGTGCCAGCAGCATTTACAGCGGGGCTGAAAATGAAAAACTGTTTTTT

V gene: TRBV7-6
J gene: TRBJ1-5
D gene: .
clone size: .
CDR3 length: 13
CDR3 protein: CASSQNSNQPQHF
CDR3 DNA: TGTGCCAGCAGCCAGAATAGCAATCAGCCCCAGCATTTT

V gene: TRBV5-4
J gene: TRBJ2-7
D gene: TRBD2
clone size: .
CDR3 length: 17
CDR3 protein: CASSLVRLAGGYEEQYF
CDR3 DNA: TGTGCCAGCAGCTTGGTAAGACTAGCGGGGGGATACGAGGAGCAGTACTTC

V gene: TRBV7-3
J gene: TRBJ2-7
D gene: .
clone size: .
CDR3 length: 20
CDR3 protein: CASSIPQSLGTVTGDYEQYF
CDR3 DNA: TGTGCCAGCAGCATACCCCAGTCGTTAGGGACAGTCACGGGAGATTACGAGCAGTACTTC

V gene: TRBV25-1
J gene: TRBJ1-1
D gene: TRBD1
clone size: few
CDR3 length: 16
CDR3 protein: CASSDPTGLDGSEAFF
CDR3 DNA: TGTGCCAGCAGTGACCCGACAGGGCTAGATGGTAGTGAAGCTTTCTTT

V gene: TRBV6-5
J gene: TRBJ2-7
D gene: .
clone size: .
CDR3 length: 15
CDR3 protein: CASSYSAGSSYEQYF
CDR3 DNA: TGTGCCAGCAGTTACTCCGCGGGGAGCTCCTACGAGCAGTACTTC